This T cell receptor beta chain came from a study of long-term antiretroviral therapy in people with HIV. Version v3.0 of the immunoSEQ assay ran at survey level. Only in-frame clones appear in the TCRdb table, and some are missing; sequencing was by immunoSEQ multiplex PCR. Here the sample spans 24,000 or so clones, about four fifths being singletons. The samples, holding about 0.95-11 million cryopreserved PBMC, were thawed before DNA extraction was carried out. V shed 7 bases and J 0 bases; nucleotides not matched to a gene: 2. Germline CDR1 reads MDHEN; CDR2 reads SYDVKM. The CDR3 runs to 14 residues.

The source material was unsorted PBMCs, sampled 3 years after starting antiretroviral therapy. The rearrangement uses TRBV28 and TRBJ2-2, with TRBD1 matching 7 bases. This clonotype was obtained from a man aged 18 to 35 with HIV. The CDR3 DNA is TGTGCCAGCAAGGGGACAGCGAACACCGGGGAGCTGTTTTTT. Translation: CASKGTANTGELFF.